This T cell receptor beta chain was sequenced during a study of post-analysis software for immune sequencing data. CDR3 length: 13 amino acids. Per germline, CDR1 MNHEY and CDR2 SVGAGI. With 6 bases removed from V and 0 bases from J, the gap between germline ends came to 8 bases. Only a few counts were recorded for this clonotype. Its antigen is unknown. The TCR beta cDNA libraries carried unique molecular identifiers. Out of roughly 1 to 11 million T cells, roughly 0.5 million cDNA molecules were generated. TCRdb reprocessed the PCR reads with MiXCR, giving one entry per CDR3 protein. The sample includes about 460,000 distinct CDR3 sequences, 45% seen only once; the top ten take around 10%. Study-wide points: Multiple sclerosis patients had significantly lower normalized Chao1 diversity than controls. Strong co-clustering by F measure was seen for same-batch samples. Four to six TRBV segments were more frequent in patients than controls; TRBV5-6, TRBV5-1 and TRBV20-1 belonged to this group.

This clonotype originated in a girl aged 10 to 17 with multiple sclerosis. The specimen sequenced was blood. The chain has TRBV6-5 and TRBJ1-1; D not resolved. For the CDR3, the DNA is TGTGCCAGCAGACCTCCTATGAACACTGAAGCTTTCTTT. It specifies CASRPPMNTEAFF.